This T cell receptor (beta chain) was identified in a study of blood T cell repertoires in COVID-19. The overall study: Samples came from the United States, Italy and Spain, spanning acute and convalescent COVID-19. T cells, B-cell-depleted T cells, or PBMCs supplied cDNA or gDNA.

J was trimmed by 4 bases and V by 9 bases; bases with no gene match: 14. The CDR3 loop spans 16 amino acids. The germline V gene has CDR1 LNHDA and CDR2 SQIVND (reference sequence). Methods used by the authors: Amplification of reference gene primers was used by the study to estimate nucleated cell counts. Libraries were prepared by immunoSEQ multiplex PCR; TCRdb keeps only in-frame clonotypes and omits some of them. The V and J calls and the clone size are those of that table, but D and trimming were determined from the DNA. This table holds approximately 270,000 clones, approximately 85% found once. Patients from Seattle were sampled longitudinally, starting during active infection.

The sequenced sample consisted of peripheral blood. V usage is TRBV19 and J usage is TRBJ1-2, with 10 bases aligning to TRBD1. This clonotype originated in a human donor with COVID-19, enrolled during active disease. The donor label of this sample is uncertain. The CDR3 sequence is CASSLTGQGPVYGYTF. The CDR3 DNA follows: TGTGCCAGCTCCCTCACGGGACAGGGGCCAGTCTATGGCTACACCTTC.